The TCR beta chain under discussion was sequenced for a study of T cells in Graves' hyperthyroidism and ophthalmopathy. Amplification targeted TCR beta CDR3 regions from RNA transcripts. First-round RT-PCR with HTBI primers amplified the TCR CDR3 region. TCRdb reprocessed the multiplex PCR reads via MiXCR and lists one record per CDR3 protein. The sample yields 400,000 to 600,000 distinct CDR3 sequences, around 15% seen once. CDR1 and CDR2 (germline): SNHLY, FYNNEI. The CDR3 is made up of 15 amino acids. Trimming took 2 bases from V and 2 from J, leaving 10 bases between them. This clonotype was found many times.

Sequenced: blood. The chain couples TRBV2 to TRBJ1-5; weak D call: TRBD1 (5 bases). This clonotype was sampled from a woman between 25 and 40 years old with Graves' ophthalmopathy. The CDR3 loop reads CASSEFRVGNQPQHF. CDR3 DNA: TGTGCCAGCAGTGAATTCAGGGTAGGCAATCAGCCCCAGCATTTT.